Shown below are 27 T cell receptor beta chains from a single sample sequenced in a study of CD8 T cells in Susac syndrome. Random hexamers were used to reverse transcribe the RNA input (about 0.5 to 1 ug). MiXCR, run by TCRdb on the immunoSEQ multiplex PCR reads, gives a single entry per CDR3 protein. Of about 140,000 distinct CDR3 sequences detected, roughly 95% appear once; the ten largest clones hold approximately 0.11%. The sample comprised CD4+ T cells from PBMCs. The receptor source for this set is a human donor with multiple sclerosis.

The chain recombines TRBV24-1 with TRBJ2-7, with D tentatively TRBD1 (5 bases). Trimming removed 0 bases from V and 0 bases from J, with 17 bases in between. Germline V CDR1 and CDR2: KGHDR, SFDVKD. The CDR3 has 18 amino acids. CDR3: CATSDLHFSPGISYEQYF. The CDR3 region has the DNA TGTGCCACCAGTGATTTGCATTTCTCCCCAGGGATCTCCTACGAGCAGTACTTC.

The V gene is TRBV15, the J gene TRBJ2-7, with TRBD1 matching over 8 bases. Germline V gene lookup returns CDR1 LNHNV and CDR2 YYDKDF (reference sequence). The CDR3 extends over 15 amino acids. The ends lost 1 base at V and 6 bases at J; junction bases unmatched: 8. The CDR3 DNA is TGTGCCACCAGCAGAGGGGGACAGGTGCGGCCCGAGCAGTACTTC. This translates into CATSRGGQVRPEQYF.

CDR3: CSASASTLTGDYGYTF. The CDR3 DNA sequence: TGCAGTGCTTCCGCGTCCACCTTGACAGGGGACTATGGCTACACCTTC. This chain uses TRBV20-1 with TRBJ1-2, with TRBD1 matching over 8 bases. Per germline, CDR1 DFQATT and CDR2 SNEGSKA (reference sequence). With 5 bases clipped from V and 3 bases from J, the junction kept 14 bases outside the gene matches. The CDR3 totals 16 residues.

The rearrangement links TRBV6-5 to TRBJ2-3; TRBD2 matches at 8 bases. The germline V gene encodes CDR1 MNHEY and CDR2 SVGAGI. CDR3 size: 14 residues. CDR3 sequence (DNA): TGTGCTACCAAAGCGGGAGTGGTGGCAGATACGCAGTATTTT. This translates into CATKAGVVADTQYF.

The J gene is TRBJ1-1, the V gene TRBV29-1, with 9 bases aligning to TRBD1. V shed 7 bases, J shed 1 base, and the junction held 4 bases outside the gene matches. The CDR3 length is 13 residues. Germline V gene data show CDR1 as SQVTM and CDR2 as ANQGSEA. The CDR3 DNA reads as TGCAGCGCTGTGGACAGGGGGAACACTGAAGCTTTCTTT. Its translation is CSAVDRGNTEAFF.

The chain recombines TRBV29-1 with TRBJ2-1; 10 nucleotides line up with TRBD1. Germline CDR1 reads SQVTM; CDR2 reads ANQGSEA. The trim removed 1 base at V and 10 bases at J, leaving 4 bases unmatched. The length of the CDR3 is 13 residues. The CDR3 protein is CSVEGTGGREQFF. CDR3 DNA: TGCAGCGTTGAAGGGACAGGGGGACGAGAGCAGTTCTTC.

The J gene is TRBJ2-1, the V gene TRBV3-1, with TRBD2 as a possible D gene (6 bases). Germline CDR1 is LGHDT and CDR2 is YNNKEL (reference sequence). The CDR3 totals 16 residues. V shed 1 base and J shed 4 bases, with 14 bases lying between them. The CDR3 reads CASSQAISGFYNEQFF. Here the CDR3 DNA reads TGTGCCAGCAGCCAAGCCATTAGCGGATTTTACAATGAGCAGTTCTTC.

The chain couples TRBV5-6 to TRBJ2-7; 8 positions match TRBD1. The germline V gene encodes CDR1 SGHDT and CDR2 YYEEEE. After removal of 5 bases from V and 6 bases from J, the junction contained 4 bases not matched to a gene. The CDR3 is 12 residues long. CDR3 sequence (DNA): TGTGCCAGCAGGGGGACAGGTCGCGAGCAGTACTTC. Encoded protein: CASRGTGREQYF.

This sequence joins TRBV6-5 and TRBJ2-5; D not certain. The CDR3 has 16 residues. Germline assignment: CDR1 MNHEY and CDR2 SVGAGI. V was cut by 3 bases and J by 1 base, with 15 bases left in between. For the CDR3, the DNA is TGTGCCAGCAGTTATTCGGGTAACTCGGGCCAAGAGACCCAGTACTTC. Protein sequence: CASSYSGNSGQETQYF.

The rearrangement uses TRBV20-1 and TRBJ1-5; D ambiguous. CDR3 length: 13 residues. Germline CDR1 and CDR2: DFQATT and SNEGSKA (reference sequence). Trimming removed 0 bases at V and 6 bases at J, with 9 bases between. CDR3 in DNA: TGCAGTGCTAGAGATTGGGGAAGTCAGCCCCAGCATTTT. Its translation: CSARDWGSQPQHF.

J is TRBJ1-5 and V is TRBV20-1; D remains ambiguous. The germline V and J ends were trimmed by 7 bases and 1 base, with 8 bases remaining between them. Germline V gene lookup returns CDR1 DFQATT and CDR2 SNEGSKA (reference sequence). The CDR3 is 12 residues long. The CDR3 here is CSGKESNQPQHF. The CDR3 DNA reads TGCAGTGGAAAAGAAAGCAATCAGCCCCAGCATTTT.

The CDR3 spells CAINKQGATYEQYF. The DNA for the CDR3 is TGTGCCATCAATAAACAGGGGGCCACCTACGAGCAGTACTTC. The chain combines TRBV2 with TRBJ2-7, with 9 bases identical to TRBD1. This CDR3 has 14 amino acids. V shed 10 bases and J 2 bases; nucleotides not matched to a gene: 9. Germline CDR1 reads SNHLY; CDR2 reads FYNNEI.

The rearrangement uses TRBV10-3 and TRBJ2-7, with D tentatively TRBD2 (5 bases). This CDR3 region has 12 residues. V was clipped by 6 bases and J by 0 bases, with 6 bases between them. Germline V gives CDR1 ENHRY, CDR2 SYGVKD. This CDR3 reads CAIRSGSYEQYF. The CDR3 DNA reads TGTGCCATCAGGAGCGGCTCCTACGAGCAGTACTTC.

This chain uses TRBV29-1 with TRBJ2-5; possible D gene TRBD1, 7 bases. The CDR3 extends over 12 amino acids. Germline CDR1 reads SQVTM; CDR2 reads ANQGSEA. Trimming shortened V by 3 bases and J by 5 bases, and 10 bases separated the two germline ends. This CDR3 reads CSVEAGGETQYF. In DNA form, the CDR3 reads TGCAGCGTTGAGGCAGGGGGGGAGACCCAGTACTTC.

This sequence joins TRBV15 and TRBJ2-7; 13 bases are shared with TRBD2. Germline V CDR1 and CDR2: LNHNV, YYDKDF (reference sequence). The J segment lost 0 bases and the V segment lost 1 base, leaving 6 bases of the junction unmatched. This CDR3 is built from 18 residues. The CDR3 DNA reads TGTGCCACCAGCAGAGCGGGACTAGCGGGGCTTAGCTCCTACGAGCAGTACTTC. Encoded protein: CATSRAGLAGLSSYEQYF.

This clonotype was recorded once. The chain employs TRBV7-2 and TRBJ2-5; D remains ambiguous. The V and J ends lost 5 bases and 7 bases respectively, with 17 bases between them. CDR3 size: 14 residues. CDR1 and CDR2 (germline): SGHTA, FQGNSA. The CDR3 nucleotides read TGTGCCAGCAGCCCGACAAGGTCAACCCGGACCCAGTACTTC. As protein: CASSPTRSTRTQYF. Combining the CDR3 with reference TRBV7-2 and TRBJ2-5 gives the whole variable domain GAGVSQSPSNKVTEKGKDVELRCDPISGHTALYWYRQSLGQGLEFLIYFQGNSAPDKSGLPSDRFSAERTGGSVSTLTIQRTQQEDSAVYLCASSPTRSTRTQYFGPGTRLLVL.

The V call is TRBV29-1, the J call TRBJ2-1, with a tentative D call TRBD2 (5 bases). V lost 7 bases, J lost 0 bases, and 10 bases lay in between. Germline V gene lookup returns CDR1 SQVTM and CDR2 ANQGSEA. The CDR3 is made up of 13 amino acids. In DNA, the CDR3 is TGCAGCGCCGGGGTTAGCTCCTACAATGAGCAGTTCTTC. Amino acid sequence: CSAGVSSYNEQFF.

Only one count was recorded for this clonotype. J is TRBJ1-4 and V is TRBV29-1; 8 nucleotides line up with TRBD1. The CDR3 sequence is 14 residues long. Germline trimming cut 4 bases from V and 7 bases from J; bases unmatched to any gene: 8. Germline lookup yields CDR1 SQVTM and CDR2 ANQGSEA. CDR3: CSVAQGAGGEKLFF. In nucleotides, the CDR3 is TGCAGCGTTGCCCAGGGGGCAGGCGGTGAAAAACTGTTTTTT. The full variable domain, its missing parts supplied by reference TRBV29-1 and TRBJ1-4, is SAVISQKPSRDICQRGTSLTIQCQVDSQVTMMFWYRQQPGQSLTLIATANQGSEATYESGFVIDKFPISRPNLTFSTLTVSNMSPEDSSIYLCSVAQGAGGEKLFFGSGTQLSVL.

This clonotype was detected only a few times. This chain connects TRBV3-1 to TRBJ2-7; unclear D gene. The CDR3 covers 13 residues. Trimming removed 1 base at V and 5 bases at J, with 9 bases between. Germline V lookup: CDR1 LGHDT, CDR2 YNNKEL (reference sequence). As DNA, the CDR3 is TGTGCCAGCAGCCAAGTCGACCACCACGAGCAGTACTTC. Translation: CASSQVDHHEQYF.

This clonotype was picked up one time. This chain joins TRBV7-9 and TRBJ2-3, with D uncertain. The CDR3 runs 15 residues. Trimming shortened V by 3 bases and J by 6 bases, and 16 bases separated the two germline ends. Looked up from germline, CDR1 is SEHNR and CDR2 is FQNEAQ (reference sequence). The CDR3 DNA sequence: TGTGCCAGCAGCTTCGACTCTCATAGAACGGATACGCAGTATTTT. This gives the protein CASSFDSHRTDTQYF.

The rearrangement joins TRBV3-1 to TRBJ1-2, with D unclear. V was cut by 3 bases and J by 8 bases, with 10 bases left in between. The CDR3 is 12 amino acids. The germline V gene encodes CDR1 LGHDT and CDR2 YNNKEL (reference sequence). CDR3: CASSHAVGGYTF. The CDR3 DNA is TGTGCCAGCAGCCACGCTGTCGGCGGCTACACCTTC.

J is TRBJ2-1 and V is TRBV12-3 or TRBV12-4; D not certain. The CDR3 consists of 11 residues. The CDR3 sequence is CGSGSYNEQFF. CDR3 in DNA: TGTGGGTCCGGCTCCTACAATGAGCAGTTCTTC.

This sequence joins TRBV20-1 and TRBJ1-5; unclear D gene. Germline V gene sequence: CDR1 DFQATT, CDR2 SNEGSKA (reference sequence). The CDR3 covers 13 residues. Trimming removed 3 bases at V and 7 bases at J, with 13 bases between. The DNA of the CDR3 is TGCAGTGCTAGCCCCGTCGGGCAGCAGCCCCAGCATTTT. Encoded protein: CSASPVGQQPQHF.

The chain is built from TRBV5-1 and TRBJ2-6; D call uncertain. The CDR3 spans 15 residues. CDR1 is SGHRS and CDR2 is YFSETQ in the germline V gene. V was clipped by 2 bases and J by 4 bases, with 10 bases between them. The CDR3 coding sequence is TGCGCCAGCAGCTTTGGAGAAGCCGGGGCCAACGTCCTGACTTTC. Protein sequence: CASSFGEAGANVLTF.

The rearrangement joins TRBV30 to TRBJ1-2; unclear D gene. Deletions cut 3 bases from V and 4 bases from J, with 12 bases between. The CDR3 has 13 amino acids. The V gene's germline CDR1 is GTSNPN and CDR2 SVGIG (reference sequence). The CDR3 is CAWRAGNIYGYTF. Here the CDR3 DNA reads TGTGCCTGGAGGGCCGGTAATATCTATGGCTACACCTTC.

The genes are TRBV5-4 and TRBJ2-3; D tentatively fits TRBD1 or TRBD2 (5 bases each). The length of the CDR3 is 17 residues. Germline CDR1 reads SGHNT; CDR2 reads YYREEE (reference sequence). The V gene lost 0 bases and the J gene lost 4 bases, with 18 bases spanning the gap. CDR3 sequence: CASSLVAVGAQADTQYF. The CDR3 nucleotides read TGTGCCAGCAGCTTGGTGGCAGTCGGGGCCCAGGCAGATACGCAGTATTTT.

CDR3 sequence reads: CAGISKYF. The CDR3 coding sequence is TGTGCCGGGATCTCAAAGTACTTC. J is TRBJ2-7 and V is TRBV28; D gene unclear. CDR1 and CDR2 from the germline V gene are MDHEN and SYDVKM. The CDR3 runs to 8 residues. V lost 11 bases and J 11 bases, leaving 10 bases between the germline ends.